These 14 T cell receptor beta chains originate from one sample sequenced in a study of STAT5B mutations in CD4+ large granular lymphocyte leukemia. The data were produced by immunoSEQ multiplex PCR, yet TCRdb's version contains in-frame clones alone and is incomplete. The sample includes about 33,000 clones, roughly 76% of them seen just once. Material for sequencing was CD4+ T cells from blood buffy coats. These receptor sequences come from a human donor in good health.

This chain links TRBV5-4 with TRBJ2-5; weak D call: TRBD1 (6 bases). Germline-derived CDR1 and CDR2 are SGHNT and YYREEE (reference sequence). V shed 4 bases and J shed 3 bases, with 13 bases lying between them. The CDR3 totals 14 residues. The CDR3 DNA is TGTGCCAGCAGCGCCCGGGACAAAGAAGAGACCCAGTACTTC. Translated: CASSARDKEETQYF.

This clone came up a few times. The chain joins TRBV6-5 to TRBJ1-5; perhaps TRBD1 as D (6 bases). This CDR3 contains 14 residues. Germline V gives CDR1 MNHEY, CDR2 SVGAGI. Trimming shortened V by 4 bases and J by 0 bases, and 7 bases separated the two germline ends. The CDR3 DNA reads TGTGCCAGCAGTTCGGGACATAGCAATCAGCCCCAGCATTTT. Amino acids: CASSSGHSNQPQHF.

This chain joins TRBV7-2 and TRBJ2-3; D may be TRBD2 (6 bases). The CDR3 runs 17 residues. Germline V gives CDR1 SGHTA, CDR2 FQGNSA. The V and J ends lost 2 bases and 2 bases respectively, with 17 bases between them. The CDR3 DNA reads TGTGCCAGCAGCTTACGCGGGAAGACCATTGACACAGATACGCAGTATTTT. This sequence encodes CASSLRGKTIDTDTQYF.

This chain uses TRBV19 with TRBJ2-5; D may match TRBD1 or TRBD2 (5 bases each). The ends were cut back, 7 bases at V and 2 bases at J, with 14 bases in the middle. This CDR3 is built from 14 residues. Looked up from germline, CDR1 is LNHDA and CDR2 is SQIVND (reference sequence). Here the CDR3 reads CASTRGGRQETQYF. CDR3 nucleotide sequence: TGTGCCAGTACCCGTGGGGGAAGACAAGAGACCCAGTACTTC.

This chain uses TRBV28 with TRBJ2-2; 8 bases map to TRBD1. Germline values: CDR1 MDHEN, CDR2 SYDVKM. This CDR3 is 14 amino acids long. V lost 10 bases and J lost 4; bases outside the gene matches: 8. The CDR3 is CATRTGISTGELFF. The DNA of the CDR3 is TGTGCCACCCGGACAGGGATCAGCACCGGGGAGCTGTTTTTT.

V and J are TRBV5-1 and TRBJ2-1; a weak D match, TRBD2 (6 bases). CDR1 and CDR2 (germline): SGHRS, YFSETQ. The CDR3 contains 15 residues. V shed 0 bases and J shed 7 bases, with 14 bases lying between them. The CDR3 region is CASSLAVTGVNEQFF. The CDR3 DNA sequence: TGCGCCAGCAGCTTGGCAGTAACGGGAGTTAATGAGCAGTTCTTC.

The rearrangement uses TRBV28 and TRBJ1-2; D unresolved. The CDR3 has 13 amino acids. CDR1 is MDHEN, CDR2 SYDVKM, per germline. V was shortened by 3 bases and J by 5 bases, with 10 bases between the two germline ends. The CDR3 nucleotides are TGTGCCAGCAGTTTGAACAGCCCATATGGCTACACCTTC. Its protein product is CASSLNSPYGYTF.

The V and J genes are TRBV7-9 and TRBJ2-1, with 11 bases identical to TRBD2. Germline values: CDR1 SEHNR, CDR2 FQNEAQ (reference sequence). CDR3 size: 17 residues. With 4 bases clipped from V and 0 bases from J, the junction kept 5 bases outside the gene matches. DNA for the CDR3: TGTGCCAGCAGCTGGATAGCGGGAGGGAGCTCCTACAATGAGCAGTTCTTC. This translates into CASSWIAGGSSYNEQFF.

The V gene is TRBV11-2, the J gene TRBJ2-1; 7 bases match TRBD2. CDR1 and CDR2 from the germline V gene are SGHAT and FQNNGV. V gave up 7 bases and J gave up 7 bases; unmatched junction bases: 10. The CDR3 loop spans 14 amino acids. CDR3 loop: CASTQGGSSNEQFF. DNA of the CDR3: TGTGCCAGCACCCAAGGCGGGAGTAGTAATGAGCAGTTCTTC.

The CDR3 reads CASSPRTGRGTEAFF. CDR3 DNA: TGTGCCAGCAGTCCAAGGACAGGCAGGGGCACTGAAGCTTTCTTT. The chain joins TRBV27 to TRBJ1-1; TRBD1 aligns across 7 bases. Trimming cost V 5 bases and J 4 bases; bases outside gene matches: 10. Germline CDR1 reads MNHEY; CDR2 reads SMNVEV (reference sequence). The CDR3 runs to 15 residues.

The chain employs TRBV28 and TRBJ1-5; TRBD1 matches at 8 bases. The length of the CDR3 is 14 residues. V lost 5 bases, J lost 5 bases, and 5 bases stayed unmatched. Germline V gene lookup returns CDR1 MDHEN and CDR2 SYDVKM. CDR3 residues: CASSPGTGDQPQHF. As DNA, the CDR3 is TGTGCCAGCAGTCCCGGGACAGGAGATCAGCCCCAGCATTTT.

CDR3 region: CASSGGQGTGGSGNTIYF. The CDR3 DNA reads TGCGCCAGCAGTGGAGGTCAGGGGACAGGAGGCTCTGGAAACACCATATATTTT. The genes are TRBV10-1 and TRBJ1-3, with 8 bases matching TRBD1. Germline-derived CDR1 and CDR2 are WNHNN and SYGVQD (reference sequence). This CDR3 region has 18 residues. V dropped 4 bases and J dropped 0; count of bases not matched to a gene: 11.

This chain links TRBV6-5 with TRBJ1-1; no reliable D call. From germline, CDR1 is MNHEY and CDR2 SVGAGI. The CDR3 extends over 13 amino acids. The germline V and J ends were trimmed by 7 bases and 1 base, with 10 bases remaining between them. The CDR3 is CASTLGENTEAFF. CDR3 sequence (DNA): TGTGCCAGCACGTTGGGCGAGAACACTGAAGCTTTCTTT.

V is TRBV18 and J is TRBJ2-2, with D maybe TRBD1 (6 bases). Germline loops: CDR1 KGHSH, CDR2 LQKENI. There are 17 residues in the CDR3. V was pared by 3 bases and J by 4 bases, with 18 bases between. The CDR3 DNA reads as TGTGCCAGCTCACCTATGGACAGAGCGAGTGGCACCGGGGAGCTGTTTTTT. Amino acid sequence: CASSPMDRASGTGELFF. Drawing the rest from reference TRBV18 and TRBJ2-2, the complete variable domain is NAGVMQNPRHLVRRRGQEARLRCSPMKGHSHVYWYRQLPEEGLKFMVYLQKENIIDESGMPKERFSAEFPKEGPSILRIQQVVRGDSAAYFCASSPMDRASGTGELFFGEGSRLTVL.